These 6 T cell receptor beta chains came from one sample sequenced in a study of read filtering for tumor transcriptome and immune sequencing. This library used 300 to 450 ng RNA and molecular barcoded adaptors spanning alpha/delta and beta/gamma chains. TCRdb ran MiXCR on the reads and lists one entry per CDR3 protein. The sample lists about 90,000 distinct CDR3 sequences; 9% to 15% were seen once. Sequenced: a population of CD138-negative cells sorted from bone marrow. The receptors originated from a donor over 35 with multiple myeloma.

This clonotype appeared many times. The DNA for the CDR3 is TGTGCCAGCAGGGATACTAGCGGGGGGATCGATGAGCAGTTCTTC. Translated: CASRDTSGGIDEQFF. V gene TRBV2 combines with J gene TRBJ2-1, with 12 bases matching TRBD2. The CDR3 length is 15 residues. After removal of 6 bases from V and 8 bases from J, the junction contained 8 bases not matched to a gene. From germline, CDR1 is SNHLY and CDR2 FYNNEI.

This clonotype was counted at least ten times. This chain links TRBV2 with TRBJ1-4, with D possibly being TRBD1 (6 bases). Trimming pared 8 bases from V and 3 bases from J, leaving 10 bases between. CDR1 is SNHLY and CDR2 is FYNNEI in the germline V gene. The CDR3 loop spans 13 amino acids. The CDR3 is CASRGQSNEKLFF. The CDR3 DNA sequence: TGTGCCAGCCGGGGACAATCTAATGAAAAACTGTTTTTT.

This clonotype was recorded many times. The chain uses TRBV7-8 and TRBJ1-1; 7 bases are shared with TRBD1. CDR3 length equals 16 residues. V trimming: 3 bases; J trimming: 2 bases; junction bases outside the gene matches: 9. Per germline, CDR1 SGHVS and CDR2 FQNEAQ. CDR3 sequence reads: CASSFGPGQTNTEAFF. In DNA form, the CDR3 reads TGTGCCAGCAGCTTTGGTCCGGGACAGACAAACACTGAAGCTTTCTTT.

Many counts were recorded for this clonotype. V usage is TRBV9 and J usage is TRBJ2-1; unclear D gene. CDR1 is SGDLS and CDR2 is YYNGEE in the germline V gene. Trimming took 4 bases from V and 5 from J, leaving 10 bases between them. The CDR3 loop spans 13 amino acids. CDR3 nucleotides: TGTGCCAGCAGCCCCCCTTCCCACAATGAGCAGTTCTTC. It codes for CASSPPSHNEQFF.

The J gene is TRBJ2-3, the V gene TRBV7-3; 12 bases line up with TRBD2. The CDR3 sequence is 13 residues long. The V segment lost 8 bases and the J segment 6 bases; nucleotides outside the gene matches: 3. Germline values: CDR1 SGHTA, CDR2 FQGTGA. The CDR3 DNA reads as TGTGCCAGCCGACTAGCGGGAGCCGATACGCAGTATTTT. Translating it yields CASRLAGADTQYF. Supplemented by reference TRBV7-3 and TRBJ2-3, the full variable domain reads GAGVSQTPSNKVTEKGKYVELRCDPISGHTALYWYRQSLGQGPEFLIYFQGTGAADDSGLPNDRFFAVRPEGSVSTLKIQRTERGDSAVYLCASRLAGADTQYFGPGTRLTVL.

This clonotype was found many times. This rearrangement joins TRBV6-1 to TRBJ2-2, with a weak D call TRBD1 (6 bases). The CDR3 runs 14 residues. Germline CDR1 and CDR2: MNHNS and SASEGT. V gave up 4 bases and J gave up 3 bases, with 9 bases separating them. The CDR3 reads CASSGQVHTGELFF. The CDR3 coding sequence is TGTGCCAGCAGTGGACAGGTGCACACCGGGGAGCTGTTTTTT.